Shown below are 24 T cell receptor beta chains from a single sample sequenced in a study of cytomegalovirus exposure and HLA in healthy donors. A multiplex PCR was run with 60 Vbeta primers and 13 Jbeta primers. Clones were read by immunoSEQ multiplex PCR, and TCRdb kept only the in-frame ones, dropping some. The table lists 90,000 to 130,000 clones, more than 65% of them singletons. Sample: PBMCs. The origin of the receptors is a young man in good health and CMV-seropositive.

As DNA, the CDR3 is TGTGCCACCCAGACTAGATCGGGCACAGATACGCAGTATTTT. Translating it yields CATQTRSGTDTQYF. J is TRBJ2-3 and V is TRBV25-1, with a possible D match to TRBD2 (6 bases). CDR1 is MGHDK, CDR2 SYGVNS, per germline. The CDR3 consists of 14 residues. Trimming left V 10 bases short and J 1 base short, with 15 bases between.

This clone appeared a few times. This chain links TRBV4-3 with TRBJ2-1; D remains unclear. The V end was cut by 0 bases, the J end by 5 bases, with 8 bases between. Germline CDR1 reads LGHNA; CDR2 reads YSLEER. CDR3 size: 14 residues. The CDR3 nucleotides are TGCGCCAGCAGCCAAGATCGCCGCGACAATGAGCAGTTCTTC. Translating it yields CASSQDRRDNEQFF.

The V call is TRBV11-3, the J call TRBJ2-5, with 14 bases that match TRBD2. The CDR3 loop spans 18 amino acids. Germline V lookup: CDR1 SGHNT, CDR2 YENEEA. Trimming at V came to 5 bases and at J to 1 base, leaving 9 bases not matched to a gene. The CDR3 DNA follows: TGTGCCAGCAGCGATCCCCCGGGACTAGCGGGGGCCCAAGAGACCCAGTACTTC. Protein: CASSDPPGLAGAQETQYF.

The V gene is TRBV10-2, the J gene TRBJ2-3; 7 positions match TRBD2. The CDR3 is 15 amino acids. V lost 8 bases, J lost 2 bases, and 10 bases stayed unmatched. Germline V gene sequence: CDR1 WSHSY, CDR2 SAAADI. The CDR3 loop reads CASASGSFLTDTQYF. Here the CDR3 DNA reads TGCGCCAGCGCTAGCGGATCCTTTCTCACAGATACGCAGTATTTT.

The genes are TRBV5-1 and TRBJ2-6; TRBD2 agrees at 12 bases. The V gene's germline CDR1 is SGHRS and CDR2 YFSETQ. V trimming: 2 bases; J trimming: 4 bases; junction bases outside the gene matches: 7. The length of the CDR3 is 18 residues. This chain's CDR3 is CASSLLTSGGMGANVLTF. CDR3 bases: TGCGCCAGCAGCTTACTCACTAGCGGGGGGATGGGGGCCAACGTCCTGACTTTC.

Comments on this clone: The junction differs from germline at one of its ends, possibly a read error. The rearrangement uses TRBV5-4 and TRBJ1-2, with a tentative D call TRBD1 (5 bases). The CDR3 has 13 residues. In germline, CDR1 is SGHNT, CDR2 YYREEE (reference sequence). For the CDR3, the DNA is TGTGCCAGCAGCTTGGACAGGAACTCTGGCTACACCTTC. Translation: CASSLDRNSGYTF.

The chain links TRBV27 to TRBJ1-1, with D possibly being TRBD1 (5 bases). V was pared by 2 bases and J by 4 bases, with 14 bases between. This CDR3 spans 15 amino acids. The V gene's germline CDR1 is MNHEY and CDR2 SMNVEV (reference sequence). CDR3 in amino acids: CASSLGGAEGTEAFF. DNA for the CDR3: TGTGCCAGCAGTTTAGGGGGAGCGGAGGGCACTGAAGCTTTCTTT.

The CDR3 nucleotides are TGTGCCAGCAGCTTCCGGGACAGACCGATCTACGAGCAGTACTTC. Translation gives CASSFRDRPIYEQYF. The V gene is TRBV7-8, the J gene TRBJ2-7, with 7 bases matching TRBD1. V shed 3 bases and J 3 bases; nucleotides not matched to a gene: 8. The CDR3 is 15 residues long. Germline V lookup: CDR1 SGHVS, CDR2 FQNEAQ.

The gene calls are TRBV7-3 and TRBJ2-1, with a tentative D call TRBD2 (6 bases). The CDR3 extends over 14 amino acids. V shed 2 bases and J shed 8 bases, with 13 bases lying between them. Germline V lookup: CDR1 SGHTA, CDR2 FQGTGA. Here the CDR3 reads CASSLGGLGYEQFF. The CDR3 DNA reads TGTGCCAGCAGCTTAGGAGGGCTAGGGTATGAGCAGTTCTTC.

The chain employs TRBV7-2 and TRBJ1-1; D unclear. Trimming took 1 base from V and 4 from J, leaving 10 bases between them. The CDR3 runs to 14 residues. Germline values: CDR1 SGHTA, CDR2 FQGNSA. CDR3 coding DNA: TGTGCCAGCAGCTTAGGCGGGCCTCTCACTGAAGCTTTCTTT. Residues: CASSLGGPLTEAFF.

This clone was picked up a small number of times. The V gene is TRBV6-7, the J gene TRBJ2-6; the D is unclear. TRBV6-7 is labeled an ORF, and its function is uncertain. The CDR3 consists of 13 residues. The V end was cut by 5 bases, the J end by 4 bases, with 6 bases between. CDR3 region: CASSPQGANVLTF. The CDR3 DNA reads as TGTGCCAGCAGTCCCCAGGGGGCCAACGTCCTGACTTTC.

The CDR3 reads CASSLESVSYNSPLHF. CDR3 DNA sequence: TGCGCCAGCAGCTTGGAGTCGGTCTCCTATAATTCACCCCTCCACTTT. The rearrangement uses TRBV5-1 and TRBJ1-6; D call uncertain. The CDR3 covers 16 residues. V was shortened by 0 bases and J by 0 bases, with 7 bases between the two germline ends. The V gene's germline CDR1 is SGHRS and CDR2 YFSETQ.

The CDR3 reads CATSREEASDTQYF. In DNA, the CDR3 is TGTGCCACCAGCAGAGAAGAGGCTAGTGATACGCAGTATTTT. The chain uses TRBV15 and TRBJ2-3, with D uncertain. Trimming took off 0 bases at V and 6 bases at J, with 10 bases between the two ends. The CDR3 has 14 residues. The germline gives CDR1 LNHNV, CDR2 YYDKDF (reference sequence).

This chain's CDR3 is CASSEGQGRDTQYF. In nucleotides, the CDR3 is TGTGCCAGCAGTGAGGGACAGGGGAGAGATACGCAGTATTTT. The rearrangement links TRBV6-1 to TRBJ2-3; 10 nucleotides line up with TRBD1. This CDR3 region has 14 residues. From germline, CDR1 is MNHNS and CDR2 SASEGT. V lost 3 bases to trimming and J lost 5 bases; unmatched junction nucleotides: 2.

This rearrangement joins TRBV7-9 to TRBJ1-1; possible D gene TRBD1, 5 bases. The CDR3 totals 15 residues. The V end was cut by 3 bases, the J end by 3 bases, with 14 bases between. Germline CDR1 and CDR2: SEHNR and FQNEAQ (reference sequence). As DNA, the CDR3 is TGTGCCAGCAGCTTCGGCAATTGGGGGGACACTGAAGCTTTCTTT. This encodes CASSFGNWGDTEAFF.

The chain carries TRBV6-6 and TRBJ1-2; TRBD1 matches 7 bases. Germline V lookup: CDR1 MNHNY, CDR2 SVGAGI (reference sequence). After removal of 7 bases from V and 7 bases from J, the junction contained 9 bases not matched to a gene. CDR3 size: 13 residues. The CDR3 region is CASIRRQGGGYTF. CDR3 DNA sequence: TGTGCCAGCATCCGCCGACAGGGAGGTGGCTACACCTTC.

J is TRBJ2-4 and V is TRBV13; 8 bases line up with TRBD2. Germline V gene data show CDR1 as PRHDT and CDR2 as FYEKMQ (reference sequence). This CDR3 has 16 amino acids. V was pared by 2 bases and J by 3 bases, with 6 bases of the junction left unmatched. This CDR3 is CASSLWAGGDKNIQYF. The CDR3 nucleotides read TGTGCCAGCAGCTTATGGGCCGGGGGGGACAAAAACATTCAGTACTTC.

The table lists this clone with a count of one. The chain couples TRBV27 to TRBJ2-5; D is possibly TRBD2 (5 bases). The end of the DNA is better explained by TRBJ2-7, so the J call may be wrong. The germline V gene encodes CDR1 MNHEY and CDR2 SMNVEV (reference sequence). CDR3 length: 13 amino acids. The CDR3 DNA sequence: TGTGCCAGCAGTTCGGGATACTCCTACGAGCAGTACTTC. Its translation is CASSSGYSYEQYF.

V usage is TRBV29-1 and J usage is TRBJ1-1, with 8 bases identical to TRBD1. Germline loops: CDR1 SQVTM, CDR2 ANQGSEA. The V segment lost 1 base and the J segment 2 bases; nucleotides outside the gene matches: 3. CDR3 length: 14 residues. CDR3 protein: CSVEVDRANTEAFF. In nucleotides, the CDR3 is TGCAGCGTTGAAGTGGACAGGGCAAACACTGAAGCTTTCTTT.

This clone appeared a few times. The chain couples TRBV6-1 to TRBJ1-5; D is unresolved. V lost 3 bases, J lost 4 bases, and 16 bases lay in between. This CDR3 region has 16 residues. Germline lookup yields CDR1 MNHNS and CDR2 SASEGT. CDR3 DNA sequence: TGTGCCAGCAGTGAGTTTGTCGGGTTGTCAAATCAGCCCCAGCATTTT. Its protein is CASSEFVGLSNQPQHF.

This chain links TRBV5-1 with TRBJ1-4; the match to TRBD1 covers 7 bases. J lost 7 bases, V lost 3 bases, and 6 bases had no gene match. CDR3 length: 14 amino acids. CDR1 and CDR2 from the germline V gene are SGHRS and YFSETQ. CDR3 DNA: TGCGCCAGCAGCTCGACAGGGTCGAGTGAAAAACTGTTTTTT. Its protein product is CASSSTGSSEKLFF. The full variable domain, in which reference TRBV5-1 and TRBJ1-4 provide the parts outside the CDR3, is KAGVTQTPRYLIKTRGQQVTLSCSPISGHRSVSWYQQTPGQGLQFLFEYFSETQRNKGNFPGRFSGRQFSNSRSEMNVSTLELGDSALYLCASSSTGSSEKLFFGSGTQLSVL.

V gene TRBV19 combines with J gene TRBJ1-2; tentatively, D is TRBD1 (5 bases). Looked up from germline, CDR1 is LNHDA and CDR2 is SQIVND (reference sequence). The V end was cut by 0 bases, the J end by 0 bases, with 8 bases between. The CDR3 length is 15 residues. The CDR3 is CASSIEGGSNYGYTF. The DNA for the CDR3 is TGTGCCAGTAGTATAGAGGGGGGTTCTAACTATGGCTACACCTTC.

The chain has TRBV9 and TRBJ2-1, with 11 nucleotides matching TRBD1. Trimming took 4 bases from V and 8 from J; bases not matched to a gene: 5. The CDR3 runs to 14 residues. The V gene's germline CDR1 is SGDLS and CDR2 YYNGEE. CDR3 sequence: CASSPRTGGDEQFF. Written as DNA, the CDR3 is TGTGCCAGCAGCCCCAGGACAGGGGGCGATGAGCAGTTCTTC.

The V call is TRBV5-8, the J call TRBJ1-5, with TRBD1 as a possible D gene (6 bases). Looked up from germline, CDR1 is SGHTS and CDR2 is YDEGEE. This CDR3 has 15 amino acids. The V end was cut by 2 bases, the J end by 6 bases, with 15 bases between. For the CDR3, the DNA is TGTGCCAGCAGCTTCGGACAGCTTATCAGTCAGCCCCAGCATTTT. The encoded protein is CASSFGQLISQPQHF. Together with reference TRBV5-8 and TRBJ1-5, the CDR3 gives the full variable domain: EAGVTQSPTHLIKTRGQQATLRCSPISGHTSVYWYQQALGLGLQFLLWYDEGEERNRGNFPPRFSGRQFPNYSSELNVNALELEDSALYLCASSFGQLISQPQHFGDGTRLSIL.